This T cell receptor beta chain was sequenced during a study of cytomegalovirus exposure and HLA in healthy donors. This CDR3 has 14 residues. CDR1 and CDR2 (germline): LNHDA, SQIVND (reference sequence). V lost 5 bases and J lost 4; bases outside the gene matches: 3. Vbeta (60) and Jbeta (13) primers were used in the PCR. Clones were read by immunoSEQ multiplex PCR, and TCRdb kept only the in-frame ones, dropping some. The table lists nearly 100,000 clones, about a tenth of them singletons. On this clone itself: What it binds is unknown.

Whole-study results and caveats: An ancestry cluster, one associated with Asian ancestry, reportedly showed fewer N-insertions than the approximately 670-donor mean in a later analysis. Under in vitro conditions, a few CMV-associated chains were confirmed as specific for CMV antigens. As a later analysis showed, several of the most significant clusters appeared to be linked to common viral pathogens. A highly shared variant cluster was judged a likely technical artifact.

The specimen was PBMCs. This clonotype originated in a man aged 50 or older in good health and CMV-seropositive. This chain links TRBV19 with TRBJ2-3, with 10 bases matching TRBD1. CDR3 sequence reads: CASSPGQGADTQYF. For the CDR3, the DNA is TGTGCCAGTAGTCCAGGACAGGGGGCAGATACGCAGTATTTT.